The 8 T cell receptor beta chains below were found in one sample sequenced in a study of T-cell reconstitution after alpha-beta-depleted transplantation in children. TCRbeta library construction was performed incorporating unique molecular identifiers. Each CDR3 protein gets one entry after TCRdb re-called the PCR reads with MiXCR. The sample has roughly 120,000 distinct CDR3 sequences, 10% to 13% seen once. The input for sequencing was PBMCs from the stem cell graft donor, taken from the stem cell graft. The receptors here all came from a human donor who donated a stem cell graft to a child with acute lymphoblastic leukemia.

This clonotype came up many times. The chain carries TRBV5-1 and TRBJ2-1; D might be TRBD1 or TRBD2, each matching 5 bases. In germline, CDR1 is SGHRS, CDR2 YFSETQ. The CDR3 consists of 14 residues. Trimming stripped 5 bases from V and 5 bases from J, with 14 bases between. This CDR3 is CASRSGTVDNEQFF. DNA of the CDR3: TGCGCCAGCAGGTCGGGGACGGTCGACAATGAGCAGTTCTTC.

With regard to this clonotype: A much larger clone differs from this one at a single base, so this may be a read error. V usage is TRBV5-5 and J usage is TRBJ1-4; no reliable D call. Germline CDR1 SGHKS, CDR2 YYEKEE (reference sequence). This CDR3 contains 16 residues. The CDR3 sequence is CTSSPREGSKDEKLFF. The CDR3 coding sequence is TGTACCAGCAGCCCTCGGGAAGGGTCAAAGGATGAAAAACTGTTTTTT. The variable domain in full, with the rest retrieved from reference TRBV5-5 and TRBJ1-4, is DAGVTQSPTHLIKTRGQQVTLRCSPISGHKSVSWYQQVLGQGPQFIFQYYEKEERGRGNFPDRFSARQFPNYSSELNVNALLLGDSALYLCTSSPREGSKDEKLFFGSGTQLSVL.

The table lists this clonotype with many counts. This rearrangement joins TRBV6-5 to TRBJ1-2; D is unresolved. The germline gives CDR1 MNHEY, CDR2 SVGAGI. The V and J ends lost 6 bases and 8 bases respectively, with 13 bases between them. The CDR3 has 12 residues. The CDR3 region is CASSPSRGGYTF. CDR3 DNA: TGTGCCAGCAGCCCCTCCCGCGGGGGCTACACCTTC.

This clonotype occurred many times. The V call is TRBV29-1, the J call TRBJ2-7; 11 bases agree with TRBD2. Looked up from germline, CDR1 is SQVTM and CDR2 is ANQGSEA. The CDR3 is 13 residues long. The junction had 0 bases not matched to a gene; V was cut back by 4 bases and J by 1 base. The CDR3 loop is CSVASGRSYEQYF. CDR3 sequence (DNA): TGCAGCGTTGCTAGCGGGAGGTCCTACGAGCAGTACTTC.

This clonotype was seen repeatedly, ten times or more. The chain is built from TRBV6-5 and TRBJ2-3, with D maybe TRBD1 (5 bases). CDR1 and CDR2 (germline): MNHEY, SVGAGI. The ends were cut back, 4 bases at V and 2 bases at J, with 22 bases in the middle. This CDR3 has 18 amino acids. The CDR3 bases are TGTGCCAGCAGTTCCAACCCCAGGCAGGGTTGGGCCACAGATACGCAGTATTTT. Translated: CASSSNPRQGWATDTQYF.

In this sample, this clonotype turned up many times. This sequence joins TRBV2 and TRBJ2-1; a weak D match, TRBD1 (6 bases). V lost 6 bases and J 6 bases, leaving 15 bases between the germline ends. The CDR3 is made up of 14 amino acids. Germline assignment: CDR1 SNHLY and CDR2 FYNNEI. The CDR3 DNA follows: TGTGCCAGCAGAGCAGACAGGCCTGGCAATGAGCAGTTCTTC. It yields the protein CASRADRPGNEQFF.

The DNA of the CDR3 is TGTGCCAGCGGGACAGGGATCCCAAACACTGAAGCTTTCTTT. It encodes CASGTGIPNTEAFF. The J gene is TRBJ1-1, the V gene TRBV6-1; 9 bases align to TRBD1. V shed 8 bases and J 2 bases; nucleotides not matched to a gene: 6. CDR1 and CDR2 (germline): MNHNS, SASEGT. This CDR3 contains 14 residues.

This clonotype was recorded many times. This chain links TRBV27 with TRBJ1-1; a weak D match, TRBD1 (6 bases). The V end lost 5 bases, the J end lost 5 bases, and 27 bases lay between the germline ends. The CDR3 has 18 amino acids. Per the germline V gene, CDR1 is MNHEY and CDR2 is SMNVEV (reference sequence). Here the CDR3 reads CASSPWAPQGPRGTEAFF. DNA for the CDR3: TGTGCCAGCAGTCCTTGGGCCCCGCAGGGCCCGAGGGGGACTGAAGCTTTCTTT.